This T cell receptor beta chain was retrieved from a study of blood T cell repertoires in COVID-19. Using immunoSEQ multiplex PCR, the repertoire was profiled, and TCRdb retains in-frame clones only, with some absent. The profile covers tens of thousands of clones, with 70% to 90% appearing a single time and 7.2% taken by the ten largest. The CDR3 has 13 amino acids. V shed 5 bases and J shed 5 bases, with 12 bases lying between them. Germline CDR1 reads LNHDA; CDR2 reads SQIVND (reference sequence). The table lists this clone with a few counts. The receptor comes from a man in his 60s with acute or convalescent COVID-19. The sample consisted of peripheral blood. The rearrangement joins TRBV19 to TRBJ1-1; D not resolved. CDR3 in DNA: TGTGCCAGTAGTCTTACCTCGGGGACTGAAGCTTTCTTT. It yields the protein CASSLTSGTEAFF.